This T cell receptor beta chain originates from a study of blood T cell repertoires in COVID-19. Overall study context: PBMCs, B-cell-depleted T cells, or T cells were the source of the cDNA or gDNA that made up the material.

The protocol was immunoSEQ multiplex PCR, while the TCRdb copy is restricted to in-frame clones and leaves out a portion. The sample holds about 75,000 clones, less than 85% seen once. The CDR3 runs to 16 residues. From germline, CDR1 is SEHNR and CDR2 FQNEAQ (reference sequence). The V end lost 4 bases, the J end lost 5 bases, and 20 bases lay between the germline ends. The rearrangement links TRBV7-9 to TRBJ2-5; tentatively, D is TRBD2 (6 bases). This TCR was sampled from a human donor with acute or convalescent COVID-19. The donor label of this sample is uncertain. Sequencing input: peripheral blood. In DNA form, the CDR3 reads TGTGCCAGCAGCTCCTCCCCTCTCCCGGGGGTTGAGACCCAGTACTTC. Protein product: CASSSSPLPGVETQYF. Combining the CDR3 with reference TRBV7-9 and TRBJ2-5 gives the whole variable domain DTGVSQNPRHKITKRGQNVTFRCDPISEHNRLYWYRQTLGQGPEFLTYFQNEAQLEKSRLLSDRFSAERPKGSFSTLEIQRTEQGDSAMYLCASSSSPLPGVETQYFGPGTRLLVL.